Sequencing of this T cell receptor (beta chain) was carried out in a study of cytomegalovirus exposure and HLA in healthy donors. Here immunoSEQ multiplex PCR was the method, and the copy in TCRdb shows in-frame clones only, minus some. The data contain 140,000 to 150,000 clones, 94% of them singletons. As regards this clone: Its antigen is unidentified.

Study-wide points: The tendency of first-cohort TCR clusters to co-occur in the roughly 110 validation repertoires was the finding of a later analysis.

The length of the CDR3 is 14 residues. Material: PBMCs. The receptor was isolated from a man between 18 and 35 years old in good health and CMV-seropositive. The chain is built from TRBV21-1 and TRBJ2-7; the D call TRBD1 from the table was never checked on the DNA. TRBV21-1 represents a pseudogene. This CDR3 is CASSKARRSYEQYF. The CDR3 DNA reads TGTGCCAGCAGCAAAGCTCGCAGGTCCTACGAGCAGTACTTC.